This T cell receptor beta chain was observed in a study of blood T cell repertoires in COVID-19. The table came from immunoSEQ multiplex PCR; TCRdb's copy has only in-frame clones and leaves some out. The repertoire holds under 40,000 clones, with around nine tenths as singletons. Germline V CDR1 and CDR2: SNHLY, FYNNEI. V was clipped by 10 bases and J by 3 bases; unmatched bases: 8. This CDR3 has 14 residues. V is TRBV2 and J is TRBJ1-2; 10 bases line up with TRBD1. The origin of this receptor is a man between 65 and 80 years old with active COVID-19. The material sequenced was peripheral blood. CDR3 residues: CANRQGAADYGYTF. The CDR3 coding sequence is TGTGCCAACAGACAGGGGGCTGCGGACTATGGCTACACCTTC.